The 18 T cell receptor beta chains given below trace back to one sample, sequenced in a study of human versus mouse CDR3 diversity and MHC coevolution. The data were produced by immunoSEQ multiplex PCR, yet TCRdb's version contains in-frame clones alone and is incomplete. The sample carries tens of thousands of clones, 90% to 95% recorded once. Sequencing used naive CD4+ T cells from blood. As for subset: CD45RO-negative CD62L-positive naive CD4 T cells. Receptors were obtained from a person between 25 and 69 years old in good health.

The V and J genes are TRBV30 and TRBJ1-2; D is ambiguous. The CDR3 has 12 residues. Germline CDR1 and CDR2: GTSNPN and SVGIG (reference sequence). The V gene lost 3 bases and the J gene lost 7 bases, with 12 bases spanning the gap. The CDR3 DNA is TGTGCCTGGAGCCCCGCGGGAGTTGGCTACACCTTC. Protein: CAWSPAGVGYTF. The variable domain in full, completed from reference TRBV30 and TRBJ1-2, reads SQTIHQWPATLVQPVGSPLSLECTVEGTSNPNLYWYRQAAGRGLQLLFYSVGIGQISSEVPQNLSASRPQDRQFILSSKKLLLSDSGFYLCAWSPAGVGYTFGSGTRLTVV.

The CDR3, as DNA: TGTGCCAGCAGCGGGTATGGGACAGGGAATGAAAAACTGTTTTTT. Protein product: CASSGYGTGNEKLFF. This chain joins TRBV9 and TRBJ1-4; 9 bases are a match to TRBD1. The V segment lost 3 bases and the J segment 5 bases; nucleotides outside the gene matches: 5. This CDR3 comprises 15 residues. Germline loops: CDR1 SGDLS, CDR2 YYNGEE.

The chain recombines TRBV6-6 with TRBJ2-2; TRBD1 aligns across 8 bases. V was clipped by 5 bases and J by 6 bases; unmatched bases: 8. From germline, CDR1 is MNHNY and CDR2 SVGAGI (reference sequence). The CDR3 is 15 residues long. The CDR3 nucleotides are TGTGCCAGCAGTGCACAGGGGGTCTCGGCCGGGGAGCTGTTTTTT. Translating it yields CASSAQGVSAGELFF.

The chain recombines TRBV19 with TRBJ1-5; D is possibly TRBD1 (6 bases). CDR1 is LNHDA and CDR2 is SQIVND in the germline V gene (reference sequence). V was cut by 5 bases and J by 2 bases, with 16 bases left in between. CDR3 size: 16 residues. CDR3 region: CASSSSGTPRNQPQHF. CDR3 nucleotides: TGTGCCAGTAGTTCATCCGGGACACCACGCAATCAGCCCCAGCATTTT.

The rearrangement links TRBV6-1 to TRBJ1-1; 7 bases line up with TRBD1. The CDR3 extends over 13 amino acids. Trimming removed 10 bases from V and 2 bases from J; junction bases left unmatched: 7. CDR1 and CDR2 (germline): MNHNS, SASEGT. Written as DNA, the CDR3 is TGTGCCATAGGGGGCCAGCCAAACACTGAAGCTTTCTTT. Its translation: CAIGGQPNTEAFF.

The genes are TRBV10-3 and TRBJ2-5; TRBD1 is a possible D gene (5 bases). V was trimmed by 2 bases and J by 1 base, leaving 8 bases between them. Germline V lookup: CDR1 ENHRY, CDR2 SYGVKD. The CDR3 consists of 14 residues. In DNA form, the CDR3 reads TGTGCCATCAGTGAGACAGGAGTCCAAGAGACCCAGTACTTC. Translating it yields CAISETGVQETQYF.

The V call is TRBV19, the J call TRBJ1-5; tentative D call: TRBD1 (5 bases). This CDR3 is built from 14 residues. Germline V lookup: CDR1 LNHDA, CDR2 SQIVND (reference sequence). Trimming removed 0 bases at V and 4 bases at J, with 7 bases between. CDR3 nucleotides: TGTGCCAGTAGTATAGACAGGGAAAATCAGCCCCAGCATTTT. Amino acids: CASSIDRENQPQHF.

This clone was picked up one time. The chain uses TRBV28 and TRBJ1-5; D is unclear. Looked up from germline, CDR1 is MDHEN and CDR2 is SYDVKM. The CDR3 has 13 amino acids. Trimming removed 7 bases from V and 5 bases from J, with 12 bases in between. In DNA, the CDR3 is TGTGCCAGCACCTTACACCGGGATCAGCCCCAGCATTTT. This gives the protein CASTLHRDQPQHF.

The rearrangement links TRBV18 to TRBJ2-7; D gene ambiguous. From germline, CDR1 is KGHSH and CDR2 LQKENI. V lost 1 base and J 5 bases, leaving 15 bases between the germline ends. This CDR3 contains 15 residues. The CDR3 coding sequence is TGTGCCAGCTCACCACTTTATCGCCGCGTGGACGAGCAGTACTTC. Its protein is CASSPLYRRVDEQYF.

The chain uses TRBV27 and TRBJ1-5; no firm D call. Germline-derived CDR1 and CDR2 are MNHEY and SMNVEV (reference sequence). The CDR3 runs 14 residues. Deletions cut 3 bases from V and 11 bases from J, with 17 bases between. CDR3 sequence: CASSLKLGLTAQHF. The DNA of the CDR3 is TGTGCCAGCAGTTTGAAACTGGGCTTAACGGCCCAGCATTTT.

The CDR3, as DNA: TGTGCCAGCAGCTTAGGAGCGCAGTATAATTCACCCCTCCACTTT. It yields the protein CASSLGAQYNSPLHF. This chain joins TRBV11-3 and TRBJ1-6; D unresolved. V was trimmed by 1 base and J by 4 bases, leaving 8 bases between them. Germline CDR1 and CDR2: SGHNT and YENEEA. The CDR3 is 15 residues long. Based on the CDR3 plus reference TRBV11-3 and TRBJ1-6, the full variable domain is EAGVVQSPRYKIIEKKQPVAFWCNPISGHNTLYWYLQNLGQGPELLIRYENEEAVDDSQLPKDRFSAERLKGVDSTLKIQPAELGDSAVYLCASSLGAQYNSPLHFGNGTRLTVT.

This rearrangement joins TRBV29-1 to TRBJ1-3; no clear D. V was pared by 4 bases and J by 0 bases, with 10 bases between. The length of the CDR3 is 14 residues. Germline CDR1 SQVTM, CDR2 ANQGSEA. CDR3 protein: CSVVPGGSGNTIYF. The CDR3 DNA follows: TGCAGCGTTGTACCGGGAGGCTCTGGAAACACCATATATTTT.

V and J are TRBV29-1 and TRBJ2-2; D is perhaps TRBD1 (5 bases). The CDR3 contains 13 residues. Germline assignment: CDR1 SQVTM and CDR2 ANQGSEA. Trimming removed 4 bases at V and 5 bases at J, with 11 bases between. CDR3 DNA sequence: TGCAGCGTTGGCCGGACACTTACCGGGGAGCTGTTTTTT. Encoded protein: CSVGRTLTGELFF.

The DNA of the CDR3 is TGCGCCAGGGGGGGGGTCGCGGGTTGGCAAGAGACCCAGTACTTC. Translating it yields CARGGVAGWQETQYF. The rearrangement uses TRBV23-1 and TRBJ2-5; 7 bases are a match to TRBD2. TRBV23-1 has ORF status, its function being uncertain. CDR3 length equals 15 residues. V gave up 9 bases and J gave up 2 bases; unmatched junction bases: 12.

The chain combines TRBV19 with TRBJ1-1; TRBD1 might be the D (5 bases). This CDR3 has 14 residues. V lost 3 bases and J 1 base, leaving 9 bases between the germline ends. Germline assignment: CDR1 LNHDA and CDR2 SQIVND (reference sequence). In nucleotides, the CDR3 is TGTGCCAGTAGTATCGACAGTTCGAACACTGAAGCTTTCTTT. As protein: CASSIDSSNTEAFF. Looking up the rest from reference TRBV19 and TRBJ1-1 gives the full variable domain: DGGITQSPKYLFRKEGQNVTLSCEQNLNHDAMYWYRQDPGQGLRLIYYSQIVNDFQKGDIAEGYSVSREKKESFPLTVTSAQKNPTAFYLCASSIDSSNTEAFFGQGTRLTVV.

This rearrangement joins TRBV19 to TRBJ1-2; D may be TRBD1 (6 bases). The CDR3 has 14 residues. V dropped 3 bases and J dropped 8 bases, with 16 bases sitting between them. The V gene's germline CDR1 is LNHDA and CDR2 SQIVND (reference sequence). CDR3 DNA sequence: TGTGCCAGTAGTATTCCACAGGGATTAGAAGGCTACACCTTC. Translated: CASSIPQGLEGYTF.

This chain uses TRBV18 with TRBJ2-2, with 8 bases aligning to TRBD2. The germline V gene encodes CDR1 KGHSH and CDR2 LQKENI. Trimming at V came to 0 bases and at J to 6 bases, leaving 6 bases not matched to a gene. The CDR3 consists of 16 residues. The CDR3 DNA follows: TGTGCCAGCTCACCACCTTCGGGACTAGTATCCGGGGAGCTGTTTTTT. Translating gives CASSPPSGLVSGELFF. Filled out from reference TRBV18 and TRBJ2-2, the complete variable domain reads NAGVMQNPRHLVRRRGQEARLRCSPMKGHSHVYWYRQLPEEGLKFMVYLQKENIIDESGMPKERFSAEFPKEGPSILRIQQVVRGDSAAYFCASSPPSGLVSGELFFGEGSRLTVL.

As concerns this clone: Relative to the germline gene, one junction end is altered; a read error may explain this. This chain links TRBV28 with TRBJ1-1; unclear D gene. The CDR3 has 13 amino acids. The V gene's germline CDR1 is MDHEN and CDR2 SYDVKM. The CDR3 DNA reads as TGTGCCGGCAGTCCACTCTCCAACACTGAAGCTTTCTTT. It is translated as CAGSPLSNTEAFF. The full variable domain, rest sourced from reference TRBV28 and TRBJ1-1, is DVKVTQSSRYLVKRTGEKVFLECVQDMDHENMFWYRQDPGLGLRLIYFSYDVKMKEKGDIPEGYSVSREKKERFSLILESASTNQTSMYLCAGSPLSNTEAFFGQGTRLTVV.